The next 30 T cell receptor beta chains were all read from a single sample in a study of T cell responses to AZD1222 COVID-19 vaccine. TCRdb keeps only in-frame clones here, not all; method: immunoSEQ multiplex PCR. Of 90,000 to 150,000 clones listed, 87% are singletons. The starting material was peripheral blood, obtained 28 days after the second AZD1222 dose. These receptors all stem from an adult who received the AZD1222 COVID-19 vaccine.

J is TRBJ2-3 and V is TRBV5-1; TRBD1 might be the D (6 bases). Germline CDR1 is SGHRS and CDR2 is YFSETQ. V dropped 4 bases and J dropped 6 bases, with 21 bases sitting between them. The CDR3 runs 16 residues. In nucleotides, the CDR3 is TGCGCCAGCAGCAGCTCCTTTGGGGGACACTCCGATACGCAGTATTTT. This codes for CASSSSFGGHSDTQYF.

This sequence joins TRBV5-4 and TRBJ1-2; 7 bases are a match to TRBD1. Germline loops: CDR1 SGHNT, CDR2 YYREEE (reference sequence). This CDR3 has 16 amino acids. The trim removed 3 bases at V and 2 bases at J, leaving 10 bases unmatched. The CDR3 bases are TGTGCCAGCAGCTCCGAGACCCAGACAGGGAACTATGGCTACACCTTC. Protein sequence: CASSSETQTGNYGYTF.

The chain recombines TRBV4-3 with TRBJ2-7, with D possibly matching TRBD2 (6 bases). The CDR3 contains 13 residues. Germline CDR1 is LGHNA and CDR2 is YSLEER. V was shortened by 4 bases and J by 3 bases, with 10 bases between the two germline ends. In nucleotides, the CDR3 is TGCGCCAGCAGCCGCGGGACCAGCTACGAGCAGTACTTC. It codes for CASSRGTSYEQYF.

The gene calls are TRBV7-2 and TRBJ2-3, with 8 bases identical to TRBD2. The CDR3 has 14 residues. The J segment lost 5 bases and the V segment lost 8 bases, leaving 9 bases of the junction unmatched. The germline V gene encodes CDR1 SGHTA and CDR2 FQGNSA. CDR3 sequence (DNA): TGTGCCAGCCTACCCAGCGGGGGCTTAGATACGCAGTATTTT. Encoded protein: CASLPSGGLDTQYF.

This clone was counted only a few times. The rearrangement uses TRBV7-2 and TRBJ1-2; the D is unclear. The CDR3 totals 12 residues. V was clipped by 3 bases and J by 3 bases, with 5 bases between them. Looked up from germline, CDR1 is SGHTA and CDR2 is FQGNSA. CDR3 nucleotides: TGTGCCAGCAGCTTCGTTTACTATGGCTACACCTTC. It is translated as CASSFVYYGYTF.

The V gene is TRBV5-1, the J gene TRBJ1-2; 8 bases agree with TRBD1. The germline CDR1 and CDR2 sequences are SGHRS and YFSETQ. The CDR3 sequence is 14 residues long. With 4 bases clipped from V and 8 bases from J, the junction kept 10 bases outside the gene matches. CDR3 coding DNA: TGCGCCAGCAGCCCCACAGGGGGAAGTTGGGGCTACACCTTC. This gives the protein CASSPTGGSWGYTF. Combining the CDR3 with reference TRBV5-1 and TRBJ1-2 gives the whole variable domain KAGVTQTPRYLIKTRGQQVTLSCSPISGHRSVSWYQQTPGQGLQFLFEYFSETQRNKGNFPGRFSGRQFSNSRSEMNVSTLELGDSALYLCASSPTGGSWGYTFGSGTRLTVV.

V and J are TRBV3-1 (or the pseudogene TRBV3-2) and TRBJ1-3; D unresolved. Trimming pared 4 bases from V and 0 bases from J, leaving 10 bases between. The CDR3 consists of 15 residues. Germline values: CDR1 LGHDT, CDR2 YNNKEL (reference sequence). In DNA, the CDR3 is TGTGCCAGCAGCCCCACCAGAGACTCTGGAAACACCATATATTTT. It encodes CASSPTRDSGNTIYF.

This clone was counted a single time. The chain uses TRBV7-9 and TRBJ2-7; D unclear. V lost 5 bases, J lost 5 bases, and 13 bases lay in between. In germline, CDR1 is SEHNR, CDR2 FQNEAQ (reference sequence). CDR3 length: 13 amino acids. CDR3 sequence (DNA): TGTGCCAGCAGCCGATCAGGTTTCCACGAGCAGTACTTC. This translates into CASSRSGFHEQYF.

The chain couples TRBV6-2 or TRBV6-3 to TRBJ1-1; 7 bases agree with TRBD1. V dropped 0 bases and J dropped 5; count of bases not matched to a gene: 6. The CDR3 has 15 amino acids. Germline V gives CDR1 MNHEY, CDR2 SVGEGT. CDR3 nucleotide sequence: TGTGCCAGCAGTTACTCGGCAGGGGGGAGAACTGAAGCTTTCTTT. It codes for CASSYSAGGRTEAFF.

The chain uses TRBV29-1 and TRBJ2-3; D is undetermined. Germline assignment: CDR1 SQVTM and CDR2 ANQGSEA. V was clipped by 3 bases and J by 3 bases, with 4 bases between them. This CDR3 is 11 amino acids long. CDR3 DNA: TGCAGCGTTGACTCAACAGATACGCAGTATTTT. Encoded protein: CSVDSTDTQYF.

This clone was seen only once. This chain links TRBV19 with TRBJ2-3; D not resolved. Germline loops: CDR1 LNHDA, CDR2 SQIVND (reference sequence). This CDR3 spans 13 amino acids. V was clipped by 0 bases and J by 12 bases, with 13 bases between them. The CDR3 loop is CASSIDRSRNQYF. CDR3 nucleotide sequence: TGTGCCAGTAGTATAGATCGTAGCAGAAATCAGTATTTT.

The chain recombines TRBV12-3 or TRBV12-4 with TRBJ1-2; 8 nucleotides match TRBD1. V lost 5 bases, J lost 7 bases, and 6 bases stayed unmatched. The CDR3 extends over 13 amino acids. The CDR3 nucleotides are TGTGCCAGCAGTGGGACAGGACATCGTGGCTACACCTTC. This codes for CASSGTGHRGYTF.

The V gene is TRBV19, the J gene TRBJ2-1; D remains ambiguous. The CDR3 is 15 amino acids. Germline lookup yields CDR1 LNHDA and CDR2 SQIVND (reference sequence). Trimming pared 3 bases from V and 0 bases from J, leaving 9 bases between. The CDR3 is CASSIRRSSYNEQFF. The CDR3 bases are TGTGCCAGTAGTATTCGTCGAAGCTCCTACAATGAGCAGTTCTTC.

The chain couples TRBV15 to TRBJ1-1; 7 positions match TRBD1. Germline loops: CDR1 LNHNV, CDR2 YYDKDF (reference sequence). Losses at the gene ends were 2 bases for V and 1 base for J; bases not matched to a gene: 13. The length of the CDR3 is 18 residues. The CDR3 reads CATSRTSRQGGENTEAFF. As DNA, the CDR3 is TGTGCCACCAGCAGAACATCTCGACAGGGTGGGGAGAACACTGAAGCTTTCTTT.

In its sample, this clone was seen a few times. The chain combines TRBV6-2 or TRBV6-3 with TRBJ1-5; 7 bases align to TRBD1. Germline CDR1 is MNHEY and CDR2 is SVGEGT. V lost 4 bases to trimming and J lost 5 bases; unmatched junction nucleotides: 11. This CDR3 comprises 16 residues. The CDR3 DNA is TGTGCCAGCAGTTCCCCCACAGGGGCTTTGGATCAGCCCCAGCATTTT. This gives the protein CASSSPTGALDQPQHF.

This chain joins TRBV5-1 and TRBJ1-5, with TRBD1 matching over 7 bases. The CDR3 contains 15 residues. Germline V gene sequence: CDR1 SGHRS, CDR2 YFSETQ. V lost 6 bases to trimming and J lost 5 bases; unmatched junction nucleotides: 11. The CDR3, as DNA: TGCGCCAGCAAGGCAGGGGGGGATGGTGATCAGCCCCAGCATTTT. It translates to CASKAGGDGDQPQHF. The full variable domain, rest sourced from reference TRBV5-1 and TRBJ1-5, is KAGVTQTPRYLIKTRGQQVTLSCSPISGHRSVSWYQQTPGQGLQFLFEYFSETQRNKGNFPGRFSGRQFSNSRSEMNVSTLELGDSALYLCASKAGGDGDQPQHFGDGTRLSIL.

This sequence joins TRBV7-8 and TRBJ1-5; 10 positions agree with TRBD1. This CDR3 region has 17 residues. Germline loops: CDR1 SGHVS, CDR2 FQNEAQ. The V and J ends lost 1 base and 6 bases, in that order; junction bases with no gene match: 9. The CDR3 loop is CASSLVGQTGGLQPQHF. The CDR3, as DNA: TGTGCCAGCAGCTTAGTTGGTCAGACAGGGGGCCTTCAGCCCCAGCATTTT. The full variable domain, completed using reference TRBV7-8 and TRBJ1-5, is GAGVSQSPRYKVAKRGQDVALRCDPISGHVSLFWYQQALGQGPEFLTYFQNEAQLDKSGLPSDRFFAERPEGSVSTLKIQRTQQEDSAVYLCASSLVGQTGGLQPQHFGDGTRLSIL.

The rearrangement joins TRBV7-6 to TRBJ1-4, with TRBD1 as a possible D gene (5 bases). Germline assignment: CDR1 SGHVS and CDR2 FNYEAQ. The germline V and J ends were trimmed by 4 bases and 7 bases, with 16 bases remaining between them. The CDR3 sequence is 15 residues long. This CDR3 reads CASSYESGDGEKLFF. For the CDR3, the DNA is TGTGCCAGCAGCTACGAATCGGGGGATGGTGAAAAACTGTTTTTT.

As for this clone: The sample carries other DNA sequences with the same CDR3. The chain couples TRBV7-3 to TRBJ2-3, with D perhaps TRBD1 or TRBD2 (6 bases each). This CDR3 region has 15 residues. Germline loops: CDR1 SGHTA, CDR2 FQGTGA. V was shortened by 5 bases and J by 3 bases, with 15 bases between the two germline ends. CDR3 DNA: TGTGCCAGCAGCCTTCTAGGAGGGGGAACAGATACGCAGTATTTT. This translates into CASSLLGGGTDTQYF. The full variable domain, with the rest looked up from reference TRBV7-3 and TRBJ2-3, is GAGVSQTPSNKVTEKGKYVELRCDPISGHTALYWYRQSLGQGPEFLIYFQGTGAADDSGLPNDRFFAVRPEGSVSTLKIQRTERGDSAVYLCASSLLGGGTDTQYFGPGTRLTVL.

The table lists this clone with a count of one. The J gene is TRBJ2-3, the V gene TRBV25-1; TRBD2 aligns across 9 bases. Germline V lookup: CDR1 MGHDK, CDR2 SYGVNS. After removal of 1 base from V and 2 bases from J, the junction contained 4 bases not matched to a gene. This CDR3 comprises 16 residues. As DNA, the CDR3 is TGTGCCAGCAGTGAATGGGCGGGGGGGCTCACAGATACGCAGTATTTT. It encodes CASSEWAGGLTDTQYF. Looking up the rest from reference TRBV25-1 and TRBJ2-3 gives the full variable domain: EADIYQTPRYLVIGTGKKITLECSQTMGHDKMYWYQQDPGMELHLIHYSYGVNSTEKGDLSSESTVSRIRTEHFPLTLESARPSHTSQYLCASSEWAGGLTDTQYFGPGTRLTVL.

This chain's CDR3 is CASSQRAGTGNTIYF. The DNA for the CDR3 is TGTGCCAGCAGCCAAAGGGCAGGGACTGGAAACACCATATATTTT. The chain joins TRBV14 to TRBJ1-3; the D gene is possibly TRBD1 (5 bases). This CDR3 contains 15 residues. Germline values: CDR1 SGHDN, CDR2 FVKESK. The V gene lost 2 bases and the J gene lost 2 bases, with 10 bases spanning the gap.

V gene TRBV9 combines with J gene TRBJ2-1; 10 positions match TRBD1. V dropped 0 bases and J dropped 9; count of bases not matched to a gene: 9. Germline CDR1 reads SGDLS; CDR2 reads YYNGEE. The CDR3 spans 16 residues. CDR3 protein: CASSVVIGTGAGEQFF. In DNA, the CDR3 is TGTGCCAGCAGCGTAGTAATCGGGACAGGGGCCGGTGAGCAGTTCTTC. Full variable domain (rest looked up from reference TRBV9 and TRBJ2-1): DSGVTQTPKHLITATGQRVTLRCSPRSGDLSVYWYQQSLDQGLQFLIQYYNGEERAKGNILERFSAQQFPDLHSELNLSSLELGDSALYFCASSVVIGTGAGEQFFGPGTRLTVL.

This chain links TRBV19 with TRBJ2-5; the D gene is possibly TRBD1 (6 bases). CDR1 is LNHDA and CDR2 is SQIVND in the germline V gene (reference sequence). Trimming removed 6 bases from V and 1 base from J, with 15 bases in between. CDR3 size: 15 residues. The CDR3 sequence: CASSQSRTAQETQYF. CDR3 DNA: TGTGCCAGTAGCCAGTCCCGGACAGCCCAAGAGACCCAGTACTTC.

The rearrangement joins TRBV24-1 to TRBJ1-5; D not resolved. Trimming shortened V by 0 bases and J by 5 bases, and 4 bases separated the two germline ends. The CDR3 has 13 amino acids. CDR1 KGHDR and CDR2 SFDVKD come from the germline V gene. For the CDR3, the DNA is TGTGCCACCAGTGATTTGACCGATCAGCCCCAGCATTTT. It encodes CATSDLTDQPQHF.

This clone was picked up many times. This chain links TRBV7-9 with TRBJ1-6, with 7 bases that match TRBD1. The CDR3 extends over 16 amino acids. The V gene end was trimmed by 4 bases and the J gene end by 6 bases; junction bases not matched to a gene: 9. Germline-derived CDR1 and CDR2 are SEHNR and FQNEAQ (reference sequence). The CDR3 DNA reads TGTGCCAGCAGCTCTAGGGGCGGGACAGCTAATTCACCCCTCCACTTT. Translated: CASSSRGGTANSPLHF.

This sequence joins TRBV18 and TRBJ1-5; no reliable D call. V was pared by 2 bases and J by 9 bases, with 11 bases between. Germline V gene data show CDR1 as KGHSH and CDR2 as LQKENI. CDR3 length: 13 residues. The CDR3 protein is CASSPDLGGPQHF. The CDR3 nucleotides are TGTGCCAGCTCACCAGATCTGGGTGGGCCCCAGCATTTT.

The rearrangement joins TRBV6-1 to TRBJ1-2; D is uncertain. The length of the CDR3 is 12 residues. Deletions cut 1 base from V and 5 bases from J, with 5 bases between. The germline CDR1 and CDR2 sequences are MNHNS and SASEGT. Here the CDR3 reads CASSEGPYGYTF. DNA of the CDR3: TGTGCCAGCAGTGAAGGACCGTATGGCTACACCTTC.

The chain joins TRBV5-1 to TRBJ1-2; 8 bases map to TRBD1. The CDR3 has 15 residues. CDR1 and CDR2 (germline): SGHRS, YFSETQ. Trimming cost V 0 bases and J 8 bases; bases outside gene matches: 9. The CDR3 sequence: CASSLVAGQGEGYTF. CDR3 sequence (DNA): TGCGCCAGCAGCTTGGTTGCAGGACAGGGTGAGGGCTACACCTTC.

The V gene is TRBV5-6, the J gene TRBJ1-2; 8 bases line up with TRBD1. The germline V gene encodes CDR1 SGHDT and CDR2 YYEEEE. The length of the CDR3 is 15 residues. The junction had 10 bases not matched to a gene; V was cut back by 5 bases and J by 4 bases. CDR3: CASSSMTGVGYGYTF. In DNA, the CDR3 is TGTGCCAGCAGTAGCATGACAGGGGTCGGCTATGGCTACACCTTC.

The chain links TRBV18 to TRBJ2-1, with no clear D. The CDR3 is made up of 12 amino acids. V shed 3 bases and J shed 7 bases, with 7 bases lying between them. CDR1 and CDR2 from the germline V gene are KGHSH and LQKENI. The CDR3 reads CASSPMENEQFF. The CDR3 coding sequence is TGTGCCAGCTCACCGATGGAAAATGAGCAGTTCTTC.